This note documents a single TCR beta chain sequence. Cohorts were determined from participant-reported clinical history. The sample is drawn from a study of blood T cell repertoires in COVID-19. V was pared by 0 bases and J by 5 bases, with 14 bases between. The CDR3 covers 16 residues. Germline CDR1 and CDR2: MRHNA and SNTAGT. Sequenced by immunoSEQ multiplex PCR; TCRdb stores in-frame clones only, minus some. The table records about 230,000 clones, about 87% of them present only once. The rearrangement links TRBV6-4 to TRBJ1-5; TRBD1 is a possible D gene (6 bases). Sequenced input: PBMCs or T cells enriched from blood (not recorded which). This receptor was identified in a woman between 35 and 50 years old with acute COVID-19. CDR3 amino acids: CASSDSRNRVDQPQHF. In nucleotides, the CDR3 is TGTGCCAGCAGTGACTCCCGGAACAGGGTCGATCAGCCCCAGCATTTT.